Below are 31 T cell receptor beta chains sequenced from a single sample in a study of Ad26.COV2.S vaccination and SARS-CoV-2 variants. Stated treatment: about 20 received Ad26.COV2.S at low or high dose, single or two shots; roughly five received placebo; per-sample allocation not given. Specimen acquisition occurred on day 63 following the initial vaccine or placebo injection. Profiled with immunoSEQ multiplex PCR; TCRdb holds only in-frame clones, not every one. The sample lists roughly 700,000 clones, roughly 90% occurring once. The material sequenced was peripheral blood, taken in a trial of Ad26.COV2.S vaccine versus placebo. All receptors derive from a person between 18 and 60 years old who received the Ad26.COV2.S COVID-19 vaccine or a placebo.

The count of this clone is one. The chain links TRBV10-3 to TRBJ2-1; the D gene is possibly TRBD2 (6 bases). From germline, CDR1 is ENHRY and CDR2 SYGVKD. V was shortened by 11 bases and J by 8 bases, with 13 bases between the two germline ends. CDR3 length: 11 amino acids. CDR3 loop: CAVRREYEQFF. The CDR3 region has the DNA TGTGCCGTTAGGCGGGAATATGAGCAGTTCTTC.

This sequence joins TRBV11-1 and TRBJ2-3; no firm D call. The ends were cut back, 0 bases at V and 2 bases at J, with 6 bases in the middle. CDR1 and CDR2 from the germline V gene are SGHAT and FQDESV (reference sequence). The CDR3 spans 14 residues. CDR3 nucleotide sequence: TGTGCCAGCAGCTTAGCCAGCGTCACAGATACGCAGTATTTT. This codes for CASSLASVTDTQYF.

V and J are TRBV7-9 and TRBJ1-4; no reliable D call. CDR1 and CDR2 from the germline V gene are SEHNR and FQNEAQ (reference sequence). Trimming removed 5 bases at V and 0 bases at J, with 10 bases between. This CDR3 contains 15 residues. The CDR3 here is CASSPTSATNEKLFF. The DNA of the CDR3 is TGTGCCAGCAGCCCCACCAGTGCAACTAATGAAAAACTGTTTTTT. Looking up the rest from reference TRBV7-9 and TRBJ1-4 gives the full variable domain: DTGVSQNPRHKITKRGQNVTFRCDPISEHNRLYWYRQTLGQGPEFLTYFQNEAQLEKSRLLSDRFSAERPKGSFSTLEIQRTEQGDSAMYLCASSPTSATNEKLFFGSGTQLSVL.

V and J are TRBV7-2 and TRBJ1-5; 10 bases line up with TRBD1. The germline V gene encodes CDR1 SGHTA and CDR2 FQGNSA. V gave up 5 bases and J gave up 7 bases; unmatched junction bases: 5. This CDR3 region has 14 residues. CDR3 coding DNA: TGTGCCAGCAGCCAAGACAGGGGGCGGCAGCCCCAGCATTTT. Its protein product is CASSQDRGRQPQHF.

The chain couples TRBV5-1 to TRBJ1-1; no clear D. Between the trimmed V and J ends, which lost 2 bases and 5 bases, there was a span of 10 bases. Germline V gene sequence: CDR1 SGHRS, CDR2 YFSETQ. There are 13 residues in the CDR3. The CDR3 DNA is TGCGCCAGCAGCTTCGGGAAGGGAACTGAAGCTTTCTTT. As protein: CASSFGKGTEAFF.

CDR3 loop: CASSPSGASSREKLFF. The CDR3 region has the DNA TGTGCCAGTAGTCCTTCCGGAGCCTCATCCAGGGAAAAACTGTTTTTT. V and J are TRBV19 and TRBJ1-4; no clear D. This CDR3 is built from 16 residues. V lost 5 bases and J 8 bases, leaving 21 bases between the germline ends. CDR1 is LNHDA and CDR2 is SQIVND in the germline V gene (reference sequence).

This clone was counted a single time. The chain recombines TRBV29-1 with TRBJ1-2; D call uncertain. The CDR3 extends over 11 amino acids. V lost 3 bases and J lost 8, with 10 bases in between. The germline CDR1 and CDR2 sequences are SQVTM and ANQGSEA. The CDR3 sequence is CSVDAGVGYTF. Written as DNA, the CDR3 is TGCAGCGTTGATGCCGGCGTGGGCTACACCTTC.

The V call is TRBV12-3 or TRBV12-4, the J call TRBJ1-2; D might be TRBD1 (5 bases). Trimming took 7 bases from V and 2 from J, leaving 11 bases between them. The CDR3 is made up of 13 amino acids. The CDR3 coding sequence is TGTGCCAGCACCCCGGGACGGAACTATGGCTACACCTTC. Its protein is CASTPGRNYGYTF.

The chain couples TRBV18 to TRBJ2-2; D not resolved. The V gene lost 0 bases and the J gene lost 2 bases, with 7 bases spanning the gap. The CDR3 totals 15 residues. Germline lookup yields CDR1 KGHSH and CDR2 LQKENI. Here the CDR3 reads CASSPPARNTGELFF. Here the CDR3 DNA reads TGTGCCAGCTCACCACCGGCAAGAAACACCGGGGAGCTGTTTTTT.

The chain recombines TRBV6-7 with TRBJ1-5; no reliable D call. TRBV6-7 is flagged as an ORF with uncertain function. V lost 4 bases and J lost 0, with 16 bases in between. CDR3 length: 17 amino acids. The CDR3: CASSCIRTYSSNQPQHF. In DNA, the CDR3 is TGTGCCAGCAGTTGTATCCGGACCTACTCTAGCAATCAGCCCCAGCATTTT.

This chain joins TRBV6-2 or TRBV6-3 and TRBJ2-2, with D perhaps given as TRBD1 or TRBD2 (5 bases each). The CDR3 sequence is 17 residues long. V lost 6 bases to trimming and J lost 7 bases, with 24 bases between them. CDR1 and CDR2 from the germline V gene are MNHEY and SVGEGT. The CDR3 bases are TGTGCCAGCAGCCAAGGGGACGACAGCCTTAGGCGCGGGGAGCTGTTTTTT. Its translation: CASSQGDDSLRRGELFF.

This chain uses TRBV7-2 with TRBJ1-1; 7 nucleotides align to TRBD1. The V and J ends lost 5 bases and 2 bases, in that order; junction bases with no gene match: 5. CDR3 length: 14 amino acids. The germline V gene encodes CDR1 SGHTA and CDR2 FQGNSA. The CDR3 nucleotides are TGTGCCAGCAGCACCGGGACAGCTAACACTGAAGCTTTCTTT. This sequence encodes CASSTGTANTEAFF.

Worth noting for this clone: Other DNA sequences in this specimen translate into the identical CDR3. V gene TRBV5-1 combines with J gene TRBJ2-2, with D possibly matching TRBD2 (5 bases). The germline V gene has CDR1 SGHRS and CDR2 YFSETQ. The CDR3 extends over 13 amino acids. V was shortened by 0 bases and J by 5 bases, with 5 bases between the two germline ends. The CDR3 region is CASSLAGTGELFF. The CDR3 DNA reads as TGCGCCAGCAGCTTGGCGGGGACCGGGGAGCTGTTTTTT.

This clone was seen once. Other DNA sequences in this specimen translate into the identical CDR3. The chain carries TRBV19 and TRBJ2-3, with D maybe TRBD1 (5 bases). From germline, CDR1 is LNHDA and CDR2 SQIVND (reference sequence). V lost 3 bases, J lost 0 bases, and 10 bases lay in between. The CDR3 extends over 15 amino acids. Here the CDR3 reads CASSIQGHSTDTQYF. The DNA of the CDR3 is TGTGCCAGTAGTATCCAGGGTCATAGCACAGATACGCAGTATTTT.

The rearrangement uses TRBV11-2 and TRBJ2-7; 8 nucleotides align to TRBD1. Germline lookup yields CDR1 SGHAT and CDR2 FQNNGV. The V and J ends lost 5 bases and 9 bases, in that order; junction bases with no gene match: 12. CDR3 size: 14 residues. CDR3 protein: CASSQAGGPRRQYF. In DNA, the CDR3 is TGTGCCAGCAGCCAAGCAGGGGGCCCACGTCGGCAGTACTTC.

The chain combines TRBV11-2 with TRBJ2-2; the D gene is possibly TRBD1 (5 bases). V was shortened by 5 bases and J by 5 bases, with 12 bases between the two germline ends. Germline V lookup: CDR1 SGHAT, CDR2 FQNNGV. The CDR3 loop spans 14 amino acids. This CDR3 is CASSPRVGTGELFF. CDR3 in DNA: TGTGCCAGCAGCCCCAGGGTCGGGACCGGGGAGCTGTTTTTT.

Only one count was recorded for this clone. This sequence joins TRBV9 and TRBJ2-3, with TRBD2 as a possible D gene (6 bases). V was cut by 0 bases and J by 6 bases, with 11 bases left in between. Germline values: CDR1 SGDLS, CDR2 YYNGEE. The CDR3 length is 14 residues. CDR3 amino acids: CASSVGSRGDTQYF. The CDR3 coding sequence is TGTGCCAGCAGCGTAGGGAGCCGGGGGGATACGCAGTATTTT. Together with reference TRBV9 and TRBJ2-3, the CDR3 gives the full variable domain: DSGVTQTPKHLITATGQRVTLRCSPRSGDLSVYWYQQSLDQGLQFLIQYYNGEERAKGNILERFSAQQFPDLHSELNLSSLELGDSALYFCASSVGSRGDTQYFGPGTRLTVL.

The chain has TRBV30 and TRBJ2-3, with a tentative D call TRBD2 (7 bases). The CDR3 covers 15 residues. Germline CDR1 and CDR2: GTSNPN and SVGIG (reference sequence). Between the trimmed V and J ends, which lost 0 bases and 1 base, there was a span of 11 bases. The CDR3 DNA reads TGTGCCTGGAGTGTCGGGGGGCGCGGCACAGATACGCAGTATTTT. The encoded protein is CAWSVGGRGTDTQYF.

The chain is built from TRBV27 and TRBJ2-7, with TRBD1 as a possible D gene (6 bases). Germline CDR1 and CDR2: MNHEY and SMNVEV (reference sequence). This CDR3 region has 13 residues. The V gene lost 3 bases and the J gene lost 2 bases, with 8 bases spanning the gap. In DNA form, the CDR3 reads TGTGCCAGCAGTTTTGGGGACACCTACGAGCAGTACTTC. As protein: CASSFGDTYEQYF.

The rearrangement uses TRBV27 and TRBJ2-5; 8 bases line up with TRBD1. Germline V gene lookup returns CDR1 MNHEY and CDR2 SMNVEV (reference sequence). With V trimmed by 4 bases and J by 0 bases, 4 bases remained unmatched. The CDR3 extends over 15 amino acids. The CDR3 spells CASSWRGQDQETQYF. The CDR3 DNA sequence: TGTGCCAGCAGTTGGAGGGGACAGGACCAAGAGACCCAGTACTTC.

With respect to this clone: The same CDR3 can be traced to other DNA sequences in this sample. The chain combines TRBV11-3 with TRBJ2-2, with D perhaps TRBD2 (6 bases). V was trimmed by 5 bases and J by 7 bases, leaving 8 bases between them. Germline loops: CDR1 SGHNT, CDR2 YENEEA. The CDR3 runs to 12 residues. CDR3 bases: TGTGCCAGCAGCCCCGGGGGCGGGGAGCTGTTTTTT. Residues: CASSPGGGELFF.

This chain uses TRBV6-2 or TRBV6-3 with TRBJ2-6, with D possibly being TRBD1 (5 bases). CDR1 and CDR2 (germline): MNHEY, SVGEGT. The ends were cut back, 6 bases at V and 0 bases at J, with 12 bases in the middle. The CDR3 extends over 16 amino acids. The DNA of the CDR3 is TGTGCCAGCAGCCACTCTGGGGCCTCTGGGGCCAACGTCCTGACTTTC. Residues: CASSHSGASGANVLTF.

The chain is built from TRBV11-1 and TRBJ2-1, with 8 bases that match TRBD1. V shed 5 bases and J 7 bases; nucleotides not matched to a gene: 10. Germline CDR1 SGHAT, CDR2 FQDESV (reference sequence). The CDR3 length is 15 residues. The CDR3 sequence is CASSPSPQGANEQFF. The DNA of the CDR3 is TGTGCCAGCAGCCCAAGCCCGCAGGGGGCTAATGAGCAGTTCTTC.

The chain has TRBV14 and TRBJ2-7; TRBD2 matches 9 bases. Per the germline V gene, CDR1 is SGHDN and CDR2 is FVKESK. This CDR3 contains 21 residues. V trimming: 1 base; J trimming: 6 bases; junction bases outside the gene matches: 25. The CDR3 region is CASSQGLEAGGLFQWPLEQYF. DNA for the CDR3: TGTGCCAGCAGCCAAGGGTTGGAAGCGGGAGGCCTATTCCAATGGCCACTCGAGCAGTACTTC.

The chain joins TRBV30 to TRBJ1-5, with no clear D. The CDR3 consists of 13 residues. Per germline, CDR1 GTSNPN and CDR2 SVGIG (reference sequence). The V end lost 0 bases, the J end lost 6 bases, and 9 bases lay between the germline ends. Here the CDR3 reads CAWSVGGSQPQHF. CDR3 in DNA: TGTGCCTGGAGTGTAGGAGGATCTCAGCCCCAGCATTTT.

The chain uses TRBV12-3 or TRBV12-4 and TRBJ1-1; no definite D call. Trimming shortened V by 1 base and J by 7 bases, and 10 bases separated the two germline ends. The CDR3 covers 13 residues. The CDR3 coding sequence is TGTGCCAGCAGTTTAGGGGTGGGGAGTGAAGCTTTCTTT. Its protein is CASSLGVGSEAFF.

The chain uses TRBV6-5 and TRBJ1-2, with D perhaps matching TRBD1 (6 bases). The V gene lost 4 bases and the J gene lost 2 bases, with 8 bases spanning the gap. The CDR3 runs 13 residues. Germline CDR1 is MNHEY and CDR2 is SVGAGI. The CDR3 sequence: CASSWGLNYGYTF. In nucleotides, the CDR3 is TGTGCCAGCAGTTGGGGGCTGAACTATGGCTACACCTTC.

Comment on this clone: At one of its ends the junction is not consistent with the germline gene, which may arise from a read error. The chain couples TRBV27 to TRBJ1-2; TRBD1 is a possible D gene (5 bases). This CDR3 has 13 residues. Germline assignment: CDR1 MNHEY and CDR2 SMNVEV (reference sequence). The CDR3 spells CASSPGLSLLLIF. As DNA, the CDR3 is TGTGCCAGCAGCCCGGGACTTTCCTTACTTCTTATCTTC.

This clone has a handful of counts. The chain links TRBV20-1 to TRBJ2-7; D is uncertain. CDR3 length: 11 residues. The V gene lost 6 bases and the J gene lost 8 bases, with 14 bases spanning the gap. Germline-derived CDR1 and CDR2 are DFQATT and SNEGSKA (reference sequence). CDR3 sequence: CSATTDWKQYF. Written as DNA, the CDR3 is TGCAGTGCAACGACTGACTGGAAGCAGTACTTC.

The CDR3 loop reads CASSLAGGLKEKLFF. The DNA for the CDR3 is TGTGCCAGCAGCTTGGCGGGGGGGCTGAAGGAAAAACTGTTTTTT. The chain joins TRBV5-4 to TRBJ1-4; tentatively, D is TRBD1 (6 bases). CDR1 is SGHNT, CDR2 YYREEE, per germline (reference sequence). The CDR3 covers 15 residues. V lost 0 bases and J lost 8, with 14 bases in between.

CDR3 DNA sequence: TGTGCCAGCAGCACGGGACTAGCGGGAGAGAGGACGCAGTATTTT. This gives the protein CASSTGLAGERTQYF. This sequence joins TRBV3-1 (or the pseudogene TRBV3-2) and TRBJ2-3; 14 nucleotides line up with TRBD2. V lost 5 bases and J lost 9; bases outside the gene matches: 7. CDR1 is LGHDT, CDR2 YNNKEL, per germline (reference sequence). CDR3 size: 15 residues.